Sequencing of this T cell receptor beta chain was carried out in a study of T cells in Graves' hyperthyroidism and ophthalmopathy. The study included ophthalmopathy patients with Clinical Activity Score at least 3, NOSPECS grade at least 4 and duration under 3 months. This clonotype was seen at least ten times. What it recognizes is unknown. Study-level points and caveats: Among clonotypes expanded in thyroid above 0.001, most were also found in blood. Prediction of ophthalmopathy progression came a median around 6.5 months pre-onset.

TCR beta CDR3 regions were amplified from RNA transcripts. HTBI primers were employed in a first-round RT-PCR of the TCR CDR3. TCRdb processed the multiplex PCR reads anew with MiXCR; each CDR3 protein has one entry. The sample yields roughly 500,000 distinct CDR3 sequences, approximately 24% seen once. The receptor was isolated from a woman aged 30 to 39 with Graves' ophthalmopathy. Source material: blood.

The CDR3 loop reads CASSLWDRVGPNTEAFF. DNA of the CDR3: TGTGCCAGCAGTTTGTGGGACAGGGTGGGACCGAACACTGAAGCTTTCTTT. This chain links TRBV28 with TRBJ1-1, with 9 bases that match TRBD1. J lost 1 base, V lost 3 bases, and 9 bases had no gene match. The CDR3 length is 17 residues. Germline CDR1 MDHEN, CDR2 SYDVKM.